Here is one T cell receptor (beta chain) with its context. The V segment lost 7 bases and the J segment 4 bases; nucleotides outside the gene matches: 6. This CDR3 spans 14 amino acids. Germline loops: CDR1 SNHLY, CDR2 FYNNEI. The data are from a study of cytomegalovirus exposure and HLA in healthy donors. Background on the study: An early release of data contained roughly 90 million unique TCRs, which came from HLA-typed donors.

In the PCR, 60 Vbeta and 13 Jbeta primers were used. Profiling relied on immunoSEQ multiplex PCR, and the TCRdb table lists in-frame clones only, not all of them. This table holds 150,000 to 200,000 clones, 60% to 80% found once. The sample taken for sequencing was PBMCs. The chain combines TRBV2 with TRBJ2-2; 7 nucleotides line up with TRBD1. The clonotype originates from a woman aged 45-60 years in good health and CMV-seropositive. The CDR3 DNA follows: TGTGCCAGCACAATATACAGGGGCACCGGGGAGCTGTTTTTT. Amino acid sequence: CASTIYRGTGELFF.